Sequencing of this T cell receptor beta chain was carried out in a study of shared clonotypes between healthy human individuals. Replicate sorted-subset PCRs were loaded with 150 to 250 ng DNA, roughly 33,000 T cell genomes. Sequencing was performed with immunoSEQ multiplex PCR; in TCRdb, only in-frame clones are kept and a portion is missing. The sample lists around 2.1 million clones; approximately 94% were seen once. V shed 3 bases and J shed 4 bases, with 10 bases lying between them. Germline V gives CDR1 MNHNS, CDR2 SASEGT. The CDR3 is 14 amino acids. Details on this clone: Its matching antigen is unknown.

Points from the study as a whole: Clonotype sharing across donors was expected to vary with sequencing depth.

Naive-designated CD8 cells lacked CD45RO, were positively enriched for CCR7, and omitted terminally differentiated effector memory CD45RA+ cells. The receptor comes from a man in his late teens or twenties in good health. Some clones in this sample may be carry-over from other donors' samples. The sample was naive CD8+ T cells from PBMCs. The V call is TRBV6-1, the J call TRBJ1-3; maybe TRBD1 (5 bases). The CDR3 spells CASSDSGWGNTIYF. CDR3 DNA sequence: TGTGCCAGCAGTGATTCAGGGTGGGGAAACACCATATATTTT.